These 30 T cell receptor beta chains originate from one sample sequenced in a study of T cell repertoires in cytomegalovirus infection. From the reads, TCRdb called clonotypes with MiXCR, one entry per CDR3 protein. The table shows around 100,000 distinct CDR3 sequences, with about 25% occurring only once. Sequencing used CD8+ T cells from PBMCs. The receptors come from a human donor in good health (CMV status not recorded). Some clones in this sample may be carry-over from other donors' samples.

This clonotype appeared many times. The chain is built from TRBV28 and TRBJ2-1; 8 nucleotides match TRBD2. Germline-derived CDR1 and CDR2 are MDHEN and SYDVKM. The CDR3 has 16 amino acids. Trimming removed 4 bases from V and 2 bases from J; junction bases left unmatched: 7. The CDR3 DNA reads as TGTGCCAGCAGTTCAACTAGCGGTACCACCTACAATGAGCAGTTCTTC. This gives the protein CASSSTSGTTYNEQFF.

This clonotype was observed a few times. The CDR3: CASSPDGANEQYF. The CDR3 DNA reads TGTGCCAGCAGCCCGGACGGGGCCAACGAGCAGTACTTC. The chain employs TRBV7-7 and TRBJ2-7; D is tentatively TRBD1 or TRBD2 (5 bases each). This CDR3 has 13 amino acids. The germline V gene has CDR1 SSHAT and CDR2 FNYEAQ (reference sequence). Between the trimmed V and J ends, which lost 5 bases and 5 bases, there was a span of 13 bases.

The chain combines TRBV27 with TRBJ2-5; D gene ambiguous. CDR1 is MNHEY, CDR2 SMNVEV, per germline (reference sequence). Trimming took off 2 bases at V and 5 bases at J, with 9 bases between the two ends. The CDR3 is made up of 13 amino acids. The CDR3 here is CASSLVRTETQYF. CDR3 bases: TGTGCCAGCAGTTTAGTCAGGACGGAGACCCAGTACTTC.

This rearrangement joins TRBV20-1 to TRBJ1-2, with 8 positions matching TRBD1. Trimming at V came to 6 bases and at J to 2 bases, leaving 11 bases not matched to a gene. In germline, CDR1 is DFQATT, CDR2 SNEGSKA (reference sequence). This CDR3 has 15 amino acids. CDR3 sequence: CSAKNTRQGNYGYTF. Here the CDR3 DNA reads TGCAGTGCAAAAAACACTCGACAGGGGAACTATGGCTACACCTTC.

At least ten counts were recorded for this clonotype. The chain employs TRBV6-1 and TRBJ2-1; 9 bases match TRBD2. With V trimmed by 5 bases and J by 8 bases, 13 bases remained unmatched. Germline V lookup: CDR1 MNHNS, CDR2 SASEGT. There are 16 residues in the CDR3. Written as DNA, the CDR3 is TGTGCCAGCAGTTCCCCCACGGCGGGAGGGGGTCATGAGCAGTTCTTC. Amino acid sequence: CASSSPTAGGGHEQFF.

This clonotype was detected only a few times. The V and J genes are TRBV11-3 and TRBJ2-7, with TRBD1 matching over 9 bases. Unmatched junction bases numbered 7, after V lost 5 bases and J lost 5 bases. The CDR3 is made up of 14 amino acids. Germline V gene sequence: CDR1 SGHNT, CDR2 YENEEA. The CDR3 DNA follows: TGTGCCAGCAGCCCGAGACAGGGGGATAACGAGCAGTACTTC. Amino acids: CASSPRQGDNEQYF.

The chain has TRBV27 and TRBJ2-1; D might be TRBD2 (5 bases). V lost 3 bases to trimming and J lost 3 bases, with 12 bases between them. The CDR3 covers 15 residues. Germline V gives CDR1 MNHEY, CDR2 SMNVEV (reference sequence). The CDR3 region has the DNA TGTGCCAGCAGTTTTGGGCTAGCCGTCTACAATGAGCAGTTCTTC. It specifies CASSFGLAVYNEQFF.

This clonotype was seen only a few times. The DNA for the CDR3 is TGTGCCAGCAGTTCTACCGGGGGGACAGGGCAACGCGAGCAGTACTTC. Protein: CASSSTGGTGQREQYF. The V call is TRBV28, the J call TRBJ2-7, with 9 bases identical to TRBD1. CDR1 is MDHEN, CDR2 SYDVKM, per germline. The CDR3 is 16 amino acids. J was trimmed by 6 bases and V by 4 bases; bases with no gene match: 13.

The rearrangement links TRBV9 to TRBJ2-2; D perhaps matches TRBD1 (6 bases). The CDR3 has 13 amino acids. Germline V CDR1 and CDR2: SGDLS, YYNGEE. V was pared by 7 bases and J by 4 bases, with 11 bases between. In DNA, the CDR3 is TGTGCCAGCGAGGACAGACTCACCGGGGAGCTGTTTTTT. Residues: CASEDRLTGELFF.

This chain joins TRBV4-2 and TRBJ2-7, with TRBD2 as a possible D gene (6 bases). Germline CDR1 is LGHNA and CDR2 is YNFKEQ. Between the trimmed V and J ends, which lost 0 bases and 3 bases, there was a span of 15 bases. The CDR3 length is 16 residues. The CDR3 sequence: CASSQEEFGGNYEQYF. DNA of the CDR3: TGTGCCAGCAGCCAAGAGGAGTTCGGAGGGAACTACGAGCAGTACTTC.

This clonotype has at least ten counts. This chain connects TRBV9 to TRBJ2-1; tentative D call: TRBD2 (6 bases). This CDR3 has 16 amino acids. The V gene lost 0 bases and the J gene lost 2 bases, with 12 bases spanning the gap. From germline, CDR1 is SGDLS and CDR2 YYNGEE. This CDR3 reads CASSVVGGITYNEQFF. CDR3 nucleotide sequence: TGTGCCAGCAGCGTAGTCGGGGGAATTACCTACAATGAGCAGTTCTTC.

This clonotype was observed a handful of times. This chain links TRBV29-1 with TRBJ2-2; D is possibly TRBD1 (5 bases). This CDR3 comprises 15 residues. V lost 0 bases to trimming and J lost 3 bases, with 11 bases between them. The germline V gene has CDR1 SQVTM and CDR2 ANQGSEA. The DNA of the CDR3 is TGCAGCGTTGAAGAGCTCCTAGGGGACACCGGGGAGCTGTTTTTT. This gives the protein CSVEELLGDTGELFF.

The chain links TRBV5-6 to TRBJ1-1; 9 nucleotides align to TRBD1. From germline, CDR1 is SGHDT and CDR2 YYEEEE. The trim removed 6 bases at V and 6 bases at J, leaving 9 bases unmatched. The CDR3 covers 14 residues. The CDR3 DNA reads as TGTGCCAGCATCATCGGACAGGGGAGAGCTGAAGCTTTCTTT. Protein product: CASIIGQGRAEAFF.

This clonotype was counted only a few times. The CDR3 region is CASSLELAGVADTQYF. CDR3 in DNA: TGCGCCAGCAGCTTGGAACTAGCGGGAGTAGCAGATACGCAGTATTTT. The rearrangement links TRBV5-1 to TRBJ2-3, with TRBD2 matching 11 bases. The J segment lost 4 bases and the V segment lost 0 bases, leaving 4 bases of the junction unmatched. The CDR3 is made up of 16 amino acids. Germline V gives CDR1 SGHRS, CDR2 YFSETQ.

The V and J genes are TRBV27 and TRBJ2-2; D is possibly TRBD1 (5 bases). V was cut by 7 bases and J by 5 bases, with 17 bases left in between. Germline V CDR1 and CDR2: MNHEY, SMNVEV (reference sequence). CDR3 length: 15 residues. This chain's CDR3 is CASTMWQGKTGELFF. Written as DNA, the CDR3 is TGTGCCAGCACCATGTGGCAGGGAAAAACCGGGGAGCTGTTTTTT.

The chain joins TRBV30 to TRBJ2-1; no firm D call. In germline, CDR1 is GTSNPN, CDR2 SVGIG (reference sequence). The CDR3 loop spans 16 amino acids. Deletions cut 2 bases from V and 0 bases from J, with 14 bases between. CDR3 sequence (DNA): TGTGCCTGGAGTCCCCCGTCCTTCCGCTCCTACAATGAGCAGTTCTTC. Protein: CAWSPPSFRSYNEQFF.

V usage is TRBV19 and J usage is TRBJ2-2; D gene ambiguous. V lost 10 bases, J lost 2 bases, and 17 bases lay in between. The CDR3 runs 15 residues. Germline V gives CDR1 LNHDA, CDR2 SQIVND (reference sequence). This CDR3 is CATSTGGDNTGELFF. For the CDR3, the DNA is TGTGCCACCTCTACCGGTGGGGATAACACCGGGGAGCTGTTTTTT.

About this clonotype: It may be a read error: a sequence one base away is much more abundant. The missing conserved phenylalanine or tryptophan at the end of this CDR3 makes a read error likely. The V call is TRBV28, the J call TRBJ2-7; D is ambiguous. V gave up 7 bases and J gave up 0 bases, with 4 bases separating them. Per the germline V gene, CDR1 is MDHEN and CDR2 is SYDVKM. The CDR3 totals 11 residues. The CDR3: CASTDSYEQYI. DNA of the CDR3: TGTGCCAGCACAGACTCCTACGAGCAGTACATC.

For the CDR3, the DNA is TGTGCCAGCAGCGACGGGAACTACGAGCAGTACTTC. It specifies CASSDGNYEQYF. The chain carries TRBV9 and TRBJ2-7, with D possibly TRBD2 on 5 matching bases. V was cut by 3 bases and J by 3 bases, with 7 bases left in between. Per the germline V gene, CDR1 is SGDLS and CDR2 is YYNGEE. This CDR3 has 12 amino acids.

The chain employs TRBV24-1 and TRBJ2-5, with 9 bases lining up with TRBD1. The V and J ends lost 5 bases and 4 bases, in that order; junction bases with no gene match: 4. The germline V gene has CDR1 KGHDR and CDR2 SFDVKD. The CDR3 sequence is 14 residues long. This CDR3 reads CATSGQGGRETQYF. For the CDR3, the DNA is TGTGCCACCAGTGGACAGGGGGGACGAGAGACCCAGTACTTC.

This clonotype occurred a few times. The chain is built from TRBV7-9 and TRBJ1-2, with 8 bases identical to TRBD1. The CDR3 extends over 15 amino acids. The V gene's germline CDR1 is SEHNR and CDR2 FQNEAQ (reference sequence). The J segment lost 5 bases and the V segment lost 4 bases, leaving 9 bases of the junction unmatched. The CDR3 bases are TGTGCCAGCAGCTCACAGGGGGTGAGCGAGTATGGCTACACCTTC. Protein product: CASSSQGVSEYGYTF.

The sample holds a few counts of this clonotype. J is TRBJ2-7 and V is TRBV19; 10 nucleotides line up with TRBD1. The V and J ends lost 3 bases and 2 bases, in that order; junction bases with no gene match: 4. This CDR3 comprises 15 residues. Germline values: CDR1 LNHDA, CDR2 SQIVND (reference sequence). The CDR3 nucleotides read TGTGCCAGTAGTATCACCGGGACAGGGGCCTACGAGCAGTACTTC. Translation gives CASSITGTGAYEQYF. Full variable domain (outside the CDR3, taken from reference TRBV19 and TRBJ2-7): DGGITQSPKYLFRKEGQNVTLSCEQNLNHDAMYWYRQDPGQGLRLIYYSQIVNDFQKGDIAEGYSVSREKKESFPLTVTSAQKNPTAFYLCASSITGTGAYEQYFGPGTRLTVT.

J is TRBJ2-3 and V is TRBV28, with D possibly being TRBD1 (6 bases). Trimming took off 8 bases at V and 3 bases at J, with 15 bases between the two ends. The CDR3 runs to 14 residues. Per germline, CDR1 MDHEN and CDR2 SYDVKM. CDR3 DNA sequence: TGTGCCAGCTGCCCGAGACAGGAAACAGATACGCAGTATTTT. This codes for CASCPRQETDTQYF. The variable domain in full, with the rest retrieved from reference TRBV28 and TRBJ2-3, is DVKVTQSSRYLVKRTGEKVFLECVQDMDHENMFWYRQDPGLGLRLIYFSYDVKMKEKGDIPEGYSVSREKKERFSLILESASTNQTSMYLCASCPRQETDTQYFGPGTRLTVL.

There are a few counts of this clonotype. J is TRBJ2-1 and V is TRBV4-1; 9 positions agree with TRBD1. The germline gives CDR1 MGHRA, CDR2 YSYEKL. This CDR3 region has 16 residues. J gave up 8 bases and V 3 bases, and 11 bases lay outside the gene matches. CDR3 coding DNA: TGCGCCAGCAGCCATGCCCGGGACAGGGCGATCGATGAGCAGTTCTTC. This codes for CASSHARDRAIDEQFF.

The rearrangement joins TRBV28 to TRBJ2-7, with a possible D match to TRBD1 (5 bases). This CDR3 is built from 17 residues. CDR1 is MDHEN and CDR2 is SYDVKM in the germline V gene. V was cut by 1 base and J by 0 bases, with 16 bases left in between. In DNA, the CDR3 is TGTGCCAGCAGTTTATCTATTGGGGCTGGAAGCTCCTACGAGCAGTACTTC. Amino acids: CASSLSIGAGSSYEQYF.

This chain uses TRBV18 with TRBJ1-1; no reliable D call. The V end lost 2 bases, the J end lost 6 bases, and 13 bases lay between the germline ends. This CDR3 spans 14 amino acids. CDR1 and CDR2 (germline): KGHSH, LQKENI. CDR3 sequence reads: CASSPGGVGPEAFF. The CDR3 region has the DNA TGTGCCAGCTCACCAGGCGGGGTTGGCCCTGAAGCTTTCTTT.

The chain carries TRBV29-1 and TRBJ2-1; 7 bases align to TRBD1. Germline V CDR1 and CDR2: SQVTM, ANQGSEA. The CDR3 runs 16 residues. V was clipped by 2 bases and J by 4 bases; unmatched bases: 11. The CDR3 nucleotides are TGCAGCGTTGAACTTCTACAGGGGAATAAGTACAATGAGCAGTTCTTC. Protein product: CSVELLQGNKYNEQFF.

In this sample, this clonotype turned up many times. The chain uses TRBV7-3 and TRBJ1-2, with a weak D call TRBD1 (5 bases). Germline lookup yields CDR1 SGHTA and CDR2 FQGTGA. The CDR3 has 16 residues. The germline V and J ends were trimmed by 2 bases and 3 bases, with 16 bases remaining between them. CDR3: CASSLGAADVDYGYTF. CDR3 DNA: TGTGCCAGCAGCTTAGGGGCGGCGGACGTGGACTATGGCTACACCTTC.

In this sample, this clonotype turned up a few times. The chain uses TRBV29-1 and TRBJ2-2, with D possibly matching TRBD2 (5 bases). Germline values: CDR1 SQVTM, CDR2 ANQGSEA. V lost 7 bases to trimming and J lost 3 bases, with 15 bases between them. The CDR3 is 14 residues long. The CDR3 DNA reads TGCAGCGCTAAGGGTGGGCGGGACACCGGGGAGCTGTTTTTT. Protein sequence: CSAKGGRDTGELFF.

This clonotype was detected many times. The V and J genes are TRBV7-2 and TRBJ2-4; tentatively, D is TRBD1 (5 bases). V was shortened by 2 bases and J by 0 bases, with 20 bases between the two germline ends. Germline assignment: CDR1 SGHTA and CDR2 FQGNSA. The CDR3 is made up of 19 amino acids. The CDR3: CASSLPPTGRDVAKNIQYF. The CDR3 DNA follows: TGTGCCAGCAGCTTACCCCCTACAGGTAGAGATGTAGCCAAAAACATTCAGTACTTC.